This T cell receptor (beta chain) was sequenced for a study of cytomegalovirus exposure and HLA in healthy donors. General study findings and limits: The study flagged about 150 TCR beta chains as cytomegalovirus-associated. Generally TCR sequences proved uncommon, though certain public TCRs appeared in numerous donors. A few chains tied to CMV proved CMV antigen-specific in vitro.

Per the germline V gene, CDR1 is SNHLY and CDR2 is FYNNEI. The CDR3 sequence is 14 residues long. Trimming left V 3 bases short and J 2 bases short, with 10 bases between. Repertoires were generated with immunoSEQ multiplex PCR, while TCRdb's copy carries only in-frame clones and drops some. Of 100,000 to 150,000 clones in the sample, 70% to 90% were seen once. The donors were in the approximately 120-subject validation cohort, distinct from the approximately 730-subject first cohort. A word on this clone: Its specificity is not known.

The V gene is TRBV2, the J gene TRBJ2-5; a weak D match, TRBD2 (5 bases). The receptor was isolated from a man between 18 and 35 years old in good health and CMV-seronegative. Sample: PBMCs. The CDR3: CASSDRLLQETQYF. The CDR3, as DNA: TGTGCCAGCAGTGACCGACTACTTCAAGAGACCCAGTACTTC.